A selection of T cell receptor beta chains follows, all from one sample in a study of cytomegalovirus exposure and HLA in healthy donors. Sequencing was performed with immunoSEQ multiplex PCR; in TCRdb, only in-frame clones are kept and a portion is missing. The sample consists of roughly 100,000 clones, 78% of them appearing once. Sequencing was carried out using PBMCs. The source of these receptors is a man between 25 and 39 years old in good health and CMV-seronegative. Each CDR3 is given with its conserved first and last residue. The D gene is left open where the match is weak. A clone size is listed for some rows: how often the clone was seen (once, few, many), or a class if it is expanded.

j_call v_call clone_size d_call cdr3_aa cdr3_nt
TRBJ2-7 TRBV7-2 few - CASTKRGIPEQYF TGTGCCAGCACCAAGAGGGGGATCCCCGAGCAGTACTTC
TRBJ1-2 TRBV6-6 - TRBD1 CASNGQDYGYTF TGTGCCAGCAACGGACAGGACTATGGCTACACCTTC
TRBJ1-2 TRBV5-3 - - CARSPGGTLNHNYGYTF TGTGCCAGAAGCCCCGGGGGAACTCTTAACCATAACTATGGCTACACCTTC
TRBJ2-2 TRBV30 - - CAWTWLAVNTGELFF TGTGCCTGGACTTGGTTGGCGGTGAACACCGGGGAGCTGTTTTTT
TRBJ2-1 TRBV5-4 - - CASSLVGGNEQFF TGTGCCAGCAGCTTGGTCGGGGGAAATGAGCAGTTCTTC
TRBJ1-1 TRBV9 - TRBD1 CASSNRGDTEAFF TGTGCCAGCAGCAACAGGGGCGACACTGAAGCTTTCTTT
TRBJ1-5 TRBV10-1 few TRBD1 CAETGTQPQHF TGCGCCGAGACAGGGACTCAGCCCCAGCATTTT
TRBJ2-3 TRBV7-2 - - CASSSPLEPSADTQYF TGTGCCAGCAGCTCGCCCCTAGAGCCCTCCGCAGATACGCAGTATTTT
TRBJ1-2 TRBV19 - - CASSRAGYGYTF TGTGCCAGTAGCAGGGCCGGCTATGGCTACACCTTC
TRBJ2-6 TRBV10-3 - - CAITEVLSGANVLTF TGTGCCATCACCGAGGTCCTCTCTGGGGCCAACGTCCTGACTTTC
TRBJ2-1 TRBV19 - - CASSPSGFGEQFF TGTGCCAGTAGTCCGTCAGGGTTCGGCGAGCAGTTCTTC
TRBJ2-3 TRBV28 - - CASSLTGNGDTQYF TGTGCCAGCAGTTTAACCGGTAATGGAGATACGCAGTATTTT
TRBJ1-1 TRBV6-6 - - CASSPGYKDTEAFF TGTGCCAGCAGCCCGGGGTACAAGGACACTGAAGCTTTCTTT
TRBJ1-2 TRBV7-9 - TRBD1 CASSRDRGNYGYTF TGTGCCAGCAGCCGGGACAGGGGGAACTATGGCTACACCTTC
TRBJ1-2 TRBV10-3 - - CAISDWTANYGYTF TGTGCCATCAGTGATTGGACAGCTAACTATGGCTACACCTTC
TRBJ1-2 TRBV5-8 - - CASSYGNGANYGYTF TGTGCCAGCAGCTACGGGAACGGCGCTAACTATGGCTACACCTTC
TRBJ1-2 TRBV7-8 - TRBD1 CASSLVSWDREGYTF TGTGCCAGCAGCTTAGTCAGTTGGGACAGGGAGGGCTACACCTTC
TRBJ1-1 TRBV6-1 - - CASSESGGATEAFF TGTGCCAGCAGTGAATCGGGGGGTGCCACTGAAGCTTTCTTT
TRBJ2-1 TRBV10-3 - - CAIKNSRTSSYNEQFF TGTGCCATCAAAAATTCGCGAACGAGCTCCTACAATGAGCAGTTCTTC
TRBJ2-5 TRBV5-1 few TRBD2 CASSLQGGRAQETQYF TGCGCCAGCAGCTTGCAGGGCGGGAGGGCCCAAGAGACCCAGTACTTC
TRBJ2-7 TRBV10-3 - TRBD2 CAISPGTSGGLSYEQYF TGTGCCATCAGCCCCGGGACTAGCGGGGGCCTCTCCTACGAGCAGTACTTC
TRBJ2-5 TRBV6-1 once TRBD1 CASSDLPGQGQETQYF TGTGCCAGCAGTGATCTCCCGGGACAGGGACAAGAGACCCAGTACTTC
TRBJ2-3 TRBV19 - TRBD1 CASAPDRGLTDTQYF TGTGCCAGCGCCCCGGACAGGGGCTTGACAGATACGCAGTATTTT
TRBJ1-4 TRBV11-2 - - CASSLGTLRNEKLFF TGTGCCAGCAGCTTAGGTACTTTGAGGAATGAAAAACTGTTTTTT
TRBJ1-3 TRBV12-5 few - CASGLQTSPGNTIYF TGTGCTAGTGGTTTACAGACCAGCCCTGGAAACACCATATATTTT